A selection of T cell receptor beta chains follows, all from one sample in a study of T cells in Graves' hyperthyroidism and ophthalmopathy. TCRdb re-analysed the multiplex PCR reads in MiXCR, keeping a single row per CDR3 protein. The sample lists nearly 750,000 distinct CDR3 sequences, 30% to 40% seen once, with about a third in the top ten. Sequencing input: blood. Receptors originate from a woman aged 40 to 49 with Graves' hyperthyroidism. CDR3s include the opening cysteine and the closing phenylalanine or tryptophan. The D gene is left open where the match is weak. A row's size may be missing; if present it is once, few, many or a size class.

NA	NA	TRBV27	TRBJ2-2	CASSLTAFSGELFF	TGTGCCAGCAGCCTGACGGCGTTTTCCGGGGAGCTGTTTTTT
NA	many	TRBV29-1	TRBJ1-2	CSATANYGYTF	TGCAGCGCAACAGCTAACTATGGCTACACCTTC
NA	NA	TRBV5-1	TRBJ1-1	CASSGLVYGSQNTEAFF	TGCGCCAGCAGTGGCCTCGTCTATGGGAGCCAGAACACTGAAGCTTTCTTT
NA	many	TRBV10-2	TRBJ2-7	CASRGGGDFYEQYF	TGCGCCAGCAGGGGAGGGGGAGACTTCTACGAGCAGTACTTC
NA	few	TRBV2	TRBJ1-1	CASTSQTEAFF	TGTGCCAGCACTAGCCAAACTGAAGCTTTCTTT
TRBD2	NA	TRBV7-2	TRBJ2-3	CASSLKDRVWSSGGADTQYF	TGTGCCAGCAGCTTAAAAGATCGAGTGTGGTCTAGCGGGGGGGCAGATACGCAGTATTTT
NA	many	TRBV9	TRBJ1-6	CASSTRQNNSPLHF	TGTGCCAGCAGCACCCGACAGAATAATTCACCCCTCCACTTT
TRBD1	NA	TRBV4-3	TRBJ1-6	CASSQDSGGSPLHF	TGCGCCAGCAGCCAAGATTCAGGGGGTTCACCCCTCCACTTT
NA	few	TRBV11-3	TRBJ2-5	CASTRQGLGETQYF	TGTGCCAGCACCCGGCAGGGATTGGGAGAGACCCAGTACTTC
NA	NA	TRBV6-5	TRBJ1-1	CASGTLKAFF	TGTGCCAGCGGGACCCTAAAAGCTTTCTTT
NA	NA	TRBV6-5	TRBJ2-5	CASSYGGPSDF	TGTGCCAGCAGTTACGGGGGCCCGTCGGACTTC
NA	few	TRBV7-9	TRBJ2-7	CASSFPSDGGPYEQYF	TGTGCCAGCAGCTTCCCATCCGACGGCGGACCCTACGAGCAGTACTTC
NA	NA	TRBV9	TRBJ1-2	CASIEGEGYTF	TGTGCCAGCATCGAGGGCGAGGGCTACACCTTC
TRBD1	many	TRBV29-1	TRBJ2-7	CSVFGTGSYEQYF	TGCAGCGTGTTCGGGACAGGGTCTTACGAGCAGTACTTC